The clone carrying this T cell receptor (beta chain) was observed at least ten times. Germline-derived CDR1 and CDR2 are SGHTA and FQGNSA. The ends lost 5 bases at V and 7 bases at J; junction bases unmatched: 4. This CDR3 has 13 amino acids. This entry comes from a study of human T cells and chemical hapten exposure. The time point was: pre-sensitization, week 0. Documented treatment: therapeutic diphenylcyclopropenone sensitization with weekly scalp DPC. One entry per CDR3 protein, called by TCRdb with MiXCR from the RACE reads. In the table there are some 98,000 distinct CDR3 sequences, 11% of which are singletons.

The chain joins TRBV7-2 to TRBJ1-5, with 8 positions matching TRBD1. The specimen comprised whole blood, sampled in connection with sensitization to the hapten diphenylcyclopropenone (DPC). This TCR was recovered from a woman aged 55-75 years with alopecia areata. Some clones in this sample may be carry-over from other donors' samples. CDR3 DNA sequence: TGTGCCAGCAGCCCGGACAGGGCCCAGCCCCAGCATTTT. Protein: CASSPDRAQPQHF.